These T cell receptor beta chains were read from a single sample in a study of blood T cell repertoires in COVID-19. This table comes from immunoSEQ multiplex PCR, and its TCRdb copy is limited to in-frame clones, with some not included. The repertoire has about 100,000 clones, roughly 90% of them found once; the top ten carry approximately 1.3%. The source material was peripheral blood. The receptors stem from an elderly man with active or convalescent COVID-19. Each CDR3 is given without its conserved first and last residue. D genes are given only for firm matches.

d_call v_call cdr3_aa
TRBD2 TRBV5-1 ASSRRGRGGDTQY
- TRBV5-1 ASSSEGMNYGYT
- TRBV28 ASSLQVGTWAPETQY
- TRBV5-6 ASSLAGTYEQY
TRBD2 TRBV6-6 ASSYGTSGRF
- TRBV18 ASSLLPNTGTTNEKLF
TRBD1 TRBV5-1 ASSSGGAANVLT
TRBD2 TRBV5-6 ASSFASGTGELF
TRBD1 TRBV11-2 ASSRQGAYNEQF
- TRBV11-2 ASSLFLLDSFEAF
- TRBV9 ASSVEPRGNSGNTIY
TRBD2 TRBV6-5 ASRSRGSGTGELF
- TRBV15 ATSRELGRSGLE
- TRBV24-1 ATRAPTNTGELF
TRBD2 TRBV9 ASSVGTSNGELF
- TRBV5-1 ASSLSPAQGIYEKLF
- TRBV5-4 ASSQGSRANTEAF
- TRBV18 ASSLNGGGRLDEKLF
- TRBV5-4 ASSLEASKETQY
- TRBV15 ATSRDLDTEAF
TRBD2 TRBV6-1 ASSERTSGRDTQY